The T cell receptor (beta chain) under discussion was sequenced for a study of shared clonotypes between healthy human individuals. Regarding the study as a whole: Generation probabilities were higher for clonotypes shared across all four sorted-subset donors than for unshared ones.

Points on this clone: Its antigen is unknown.

This CDR3 has 12 residues. CDR1 and CDR2 (germline): SGHNT, YYREEE (reference sequence). The germline V and J ends were trimmed by 4 bases and 3 bases, with 8 bases remaining between them. Across several immunoSEQ plates, the genomic DNA of each subset was split evenly. Only in-frame clones appear in the TCRdb table, and some are missing; sequencing was by immunoSEQ multiplex PCR. The repertoire holds around 620,000 clones, with approximately 95% as singletons. CD8 cells regarded as naive lacked CD45RO, were positively chosen for CCR7, and omitted terminally differentiated effector memory CD45RA+ cells.

Material for sequencing was naive CD8+ T cells sorted from blood. V gene TRBV5-4 combines with J gene TRBJ2-7, with D possibly TRBD1 on 5 matching bases. The receptor was derived from a woman aged 25 to 39 in good health. Written as DNA, the CDR3 is TGTGCCAGCAGCATCGGACACTACGAGCAGTACTTC. This codes for CASSIGHYEQYF.